This TCR beta chain was profiled in a study of T-cell memory formation after mild COVID-19. The overall study: The study found TCR clusters largely donor specific.

Study observations and caveats: Among contracting clones, CD4+ were mainly CM/EM and CD8+ enriched in EMRA. Second-wave clones that peaked on day 37 lacked confirmed SARS-CoV-2 specificity.

This clonotype was recorded at least ten times. Its matching antigen is unknown. CDR1 and CDR2 (germline): SGHTA, FQGNSA. This CDR3 contains 13 residues. V was pared by 4 bases and J by 11 bases, with 16 bases between. 5'RACE primed from the constant segment yielded TCR alpha and TCR beta cDNA libraries bearing sample barcodes and UMIs. TCRdb reprocessed the 5' RACE reads with MiXCR, giving one entry per CDR3 protein. The sample contains some 130,000 distinct CDR3 sequences, about 17% of which appear only once. This rearrangement joins TRBV7-2 to TRBJ2-3, with D perhaps TRBD1 (6 bases). The sample comprised PBMCs or a T cell subset sorted from them (not recorded which). This receptor was identified in a man aged 18-30 years who had mild COVID-19 (a few samples of this study predate the infection). Cell type and time point are not known. CDR3 residues: CASSSMDSSRQYF. Written as DNA, the CDR3 is TGTGCCAGCAGCTCCATGGACAGTTCACGGCAGTATTTT.